This T cell receptor (beta chain) was retrieved from a study of T cell responses to AZD1222 COVID-19 vaccine (dated by TCRdb to the early 2020s). About the investigation overall: AZD1222 recipients whose second dose came at about 4 weeks and those whose second dose came at about 12 weeks were combined into one group, since spike-specific TCR depth and breadth did not differ between the two schedules. TCR sequencing was performed for 230 to 250 trial participants, of whom about 200 were given two doses of AZD1222 and 26 were given two doses of MenACWY control vaccine. Trial participants were enrolled by age into 18-55, 56-69 and 70-plus year subgroups, with approximately 150, 28 and 58 TCR-sequenced participants respectively.

CDR3 length: 15 amino acids, cysteine to phenylalanine. Solely the CDR3 DNA is kept, with 45 bases framed from the first base. V lost 0 bases and J lost 1 base; the stretch between them is 4 bases long. CDR1 SGHVS and CDR2 FNYEAQ were looked up in the germline V gene. Explained via the paper, the time point label denotes: baseline before first vaccination. The vaccinee samples were drawn from two UK trials, COV001 and COV002, one of which was a single-blind randomized controlled phase 2/3 trial testing AZD1222 (ChAdOx1 nCoV-19) in healthy adults. For TCRbeta chain sequencing, PBMC samples from trial participants were taken at day 0 and at day 28 after the second dose. The CDR3 regions of human TCRbeta chains were analyzed by immunosequencing. From the authors' description of their analysis: Repertoire TCRs were checked for matches against a reference library of SARS-CoV-2-specific TCRs that had been generated using the MIRA antigen-specificity platform. Breadth meant the fraction of unique TCRs that were SARS-CoV-2-associated, whereas depth meant the fraction of total T cells that were SARS-CoV-2-associated. Each spike-specific TCR was assigned to its reactive spike region and to a CD4 or CD8 class using the MIRA data. Log10-transformed breadth and depth values were compared by one-way ANOVA with Sidak's multiple comparisons tests. TCRdb took over this immuneACCESS table, retaining in-frame rearrangements with V and J assigned. Such tables are incomplete; in checked studies, under half of the missing clones stem from an unresolved V gene, and the remainder is unexplained. The DNA was the basis for D and trimming; V, J and clone size are from that table. In this sample the table shows approximately 110,000 clones, roughly 90% of which occur a single time. The ten largest clonotypes hold approximately 4.8% of the sample.

What the study reported, not specific to this receptor: Because no day 14 peak-response samples were available, repertoires were characterized only after the peak T cell response. A significant rise in spike-specific TCR breadth and depth was observed after two AZD1222 doses relative to day 0 and relative to MenACWY recipients. Nearly half of unique spike-specific TCRs reportedly recognized epitopes outside regions mutated in the B.1.351 and B.1.1.7 variants. The 56-69-year group was small, and its depth increase did not reach significance, likely because of low power. Participants were mostly white British, with more females than males. The authors suggested clonal diversity may have been underestimated. Conclusions about previously exposed vaccinees were limited because only 6 or 7 AZD1222 recipients were SARS-CoV-2 seropositive at baseline. The whole spike protein was spanned by vaccine-associated CD4 TCRs, and dominant responses were seen in regions 160-218 and 743-854.

On this clone itself: The clone's antigen remains unknown. Nothing much larger sits one base from this clone, and base qualities are not available.

This sample comprised peripheral blood, obtained on day 0 of AZD1222 vaccination. The sequence links TRBV7-6 to TRBJ2-6, with the identity of the D gene unclear. The TCR sequence derives from an adult in good health. Here the CDR3 is given as CASSLASSGANVLTF. The DNA is TGTGCCAGCAGCTTAGCGAGTTCTGGGGCCAACGTCCTGACTTTC.